This T cell receptor beta chain was documented in a study of OX40 agonist ivuxolimab in advanced cancers. In the study overall: Ivuxolimab, an antibody acting as an agonist of OX40 (CD134), was used to treat patients. Patients were dosed intravenously with ivuxolimab at 0.01 to 10 mg/kg every 2 weeks.

CDR1 and CDR2 (germline): MNHNS, SASEGT. CDR3 length: 15 amino acids. The V segment lost 5 bases and the J segment 3 bases; nucleotides outside the gene matches: 8. TCRdb keeps only in-frame clones here, not all; method: immunoSEQ multiplex PCR. The sample records about 78,000 clones, around nine tenths being singletons. The V gene is TRBV6-1, the J gene TRBJ2-7; 9 bases are shared with TRBD2. This material consisted of CD4+ or CD8+ T cells sorted from blood, taken in a trial of the OX40 agonist ivuxolimab. This TCR was recovered from an adult with an advanced solid tumor such as melanoma, head and neck, liver or kidney cancer. As DNA, the CDR3 is TGTGCCAGCAGTAAACCGGGACTAGCAATCTACGAGCAGTACTTC. Amino acid sequence: CASSKPGLAIYEQYF.